This T cell receptor beta chain was identified in a study of shared clonotypes between healthy human individuals. Whole-study findings and limits: Naive subsets usually exceeded memory subsets in estimated richness. Naive CD4 clonotypes were shared across a handful of donors at about 5.3%.

Naive CD8 populations comprised CD45RO-negative cells positively selected for CCR7, excluding terminally differentiated effector memory CD45RA+ cells. From germline, CDR1 is SEHNR and CDR2 FQNEAQ (reference sequence). This CDR3 comprises 18 residues. V was clipped by 5 bases and J by 0 bases; unmatched bases: 12. Execution of the assay was at deep level. Replicate PCRs run on sorted subsets employed approximately 0.2 ug DNA, tens of thousands of T cell genomes. Sequenced by immunoSEQ multiplex PCR; TCRdb stores in-frame clones only, minus some. The sample carries around 600,000 clones, roughly 98% recorded once. As to this clone: The antigen remains unidentified.

The clonotype originates from a young man in good health. The sample taken for sequencing was naive CD8+ T cells sorted from blood. The chain carries TRBV7-9 and TRBJ1-4, with 7 bases that match TRBD1. CDR3 sequence: CASSPPRTGDATNEKLFF. The CDR3, as DNA: TGTGCCAGCAGCCCCCCCAGGACAGGAGATGCAACTAATGAAAAACTGTTTTTT. Full variable domain (remainder filled in from reference TRBV7-9 and TRBJ1-4): DTGVSQNPRHKITKRGQNVTFRCDPISEHNRLYWYRQTLGQGPEFLTYFQNEAQLEKSRLLSDRFSAERPKGSFSTLEIQRTEQGDSAMYLCASSPPRTGDATNEKLFFGSGTQLSVL.